Listed below are T cell receptor beta chains from one sample, sequenced in a study of blood T cell repertoires in COVID-19. Libraries were prepared by immunoSEQ multiplex PCR; TCRdb keeps only in-frame clonotypes and omits some of them. Found here are around 620,000 clones, just under 90% of them singletons; the top ten hold approximately 0.25%. The specimen sequenced was peripheral blood. The source of these receptors is a woman aged 18-35 years with acute or convalescent COVID-19. CDR3s include the opening cysteine and the closing phenylalanine or tryptophan. A D gene is named only where the DNA matches it firmly. For some rows the clone size is stated as once, few or many, or as a class when expanded; others skip it.

CDR3 length | clone size | D gene | J gene | V gene | CDR3 DNA | CDR3 protein
13 | - | - | TRBJ2-7 | TRBV12-3/TRBV12-4 | TGTGCCAGCAGCCACCCCGGACAGAACGAGCAGTACTTC | CASSHPGQNEQYF
14 | - | TRBD2 | TRBJ2-2 | TRBV6-2/TRBV6-3 | TGTGCCAGCAGCTCGGGGGGGCCGACCGGGGAGCTGTTTTTT | CASSSGGPTGELFF
16 | - | TRBD2 | TRBJ2-4 | TRBV2 | TGTGCCAGCAGTGAAGTGGGACTAGCGGGGGTAGGAGATCAGTACTTC | CASSEVGLAGVGDQYF
16 | - | - | TRBJ1-1 | TRBV9 | TGTGCCAGCAGCGCTACCCAGGGGCCGATAAACACTGAAGCTTTCTTT | CASSATQGPINTEAFF
13 | - | - | TRBJ1-2 | TRBV24-1 | TGTGCCACCAGTGCCTTGGGGAGCAGTGGCTACACCTTC | CATSALGSSGYTF
15 | - | TRBD1 | TRBJ1-2 | TRBV6-4 | TGTGCCAGCAGTCTACACCCGGGACAGGGGTTGGGCTACACCTTC | CASSLHPGQGLGYTF
13 | - | - | TRBJ1-2 | TRBV15 | TGTGCCACCGGGAGGGGCCATGGGTATGGCTACACCTTC | CATGRGHGYGYTF
13 | - | TRBD1 | TRBJ1-2 | TRBV12-3/TRBV12-4 | TGTGCCAGCAGTCTCGGGACAGGGCATAACTACACCTTC | CASSLGTGHNYTF
15 | - | TRBD1 | TRBJ1-1 | TRBV5-1 | TGCGCCAGCAGCTTAGAGGGCAGGGGGCCCACTGAAGCTTTCTTT | CASSLEGRGPTEAFF
16 | - | TRBD1 | TRBJ1-5 | TRBV4-1 | TGCGCCAGCAGCCAAGGAGGGGGCTTGGGCAATCAGCCCCAGCATTTT | CASSQGGGLGNQPQHF
13 | - | - | TRBJ1-4 | TRBV7-3 | TGTGCCAGCAGCTTAAACAGGGACGAAAAACTGTTTTTT | CASSLNRDEKLFF
15 | once | - | TRBJ1-4 | TRBV7-2 | TGTGCCAGCAGCGAACAGGGTTTAACTAATGAAAAACTGTTTTTT | CASSEQGLTNEKLFF
17 | once | TRBD2 | TRBJ2-3 | TRBV5-4 | TGTGCCAGCAGCCCCACGACTAGCGGGGTCCTCACAGATACGCAGTATTTT | CASSPTTSGVLTDTQYF
14 | - | - | TRBJ2-3 | TRBV5-1 | TGCGCCAGCAGTCTGGACAGACCCACAGATACGCAGTATTTT | CASSLDRPTDTQYF
17 | - | TRBD2 | TRBJ2-3 | TRBV27 | TGTGCCAGCAGCCCGCCGTTCGGCGGGGGGAACACAGATACGCAGTATTTT | CASSPPFGGGNTDTQYF
15 | - | TRBD1 | TRBJ1-2 | TRBV27 | TGTGCCAGCAGTAGGGACAGAACCCTAAACTATGGCTACACCTTC | CASSRDRTLNYGYTF
15 | - | TRBD1 | TRBJ2-7 | TRBV19 | TGTGCCAGTAGTATGGGGACAGCCCTCTCCTACGAGCAGTACTTC | CASSMGTALSYEQYF
14 | - | - | TRBJ1-2 | TRBV19 | TGTGCCAGTAGTATGGGCAGGGCGAACTATGGCTACACCTTC | CASSMGRANYGYTF
16 | - | TRBD1 | TRBJ2-7 | TRBV5-5 | TGTGCCAGCAGCTTGGGACCCACAGGGGTATCCTACGAGCAGTACTTC | CASSLGPTGVSYEQYF
14 | - | TRBD1 | TRBJ1-2 | TRBV28 | TGTGCCAGCAGTAAACTCGACAGGGGATTTGGCTACACCTTC | CASSKLDRGFGYTF
18 | few | - | TRBJ1-2 | TRBV21-1 | TGTGCCAGCAGCAAAGGGAAGGACAGCAGGGGGTCCGTGGATGGCTACACCTTC | CASSKGKDSRGSVDGYTF
15 | - | - | TRBJ2-2 | TRBV19 | TGTGCCAGTAGTATTGTGGCCAAGAACACCGGGGAGCTGTTTTTT | CASSIVAKNTGELFF
14 | - | TRBD1 | TRBJ2-7 | TRBV5-5 | TGTGCCAGCAGCTCGGCGACAGGGGACTACGAGCAGTACTTC | CASSSATGDYEQYF
12 | - | - | TRBJ1-2 | TRBV6-2/TRBV6-3 | TGTGCCAGCAGTTACATCGGGTGGGGCTACACCTTC | CASSYIGWGYTF
13 | - | - | TRBJ2-7 | TRBV27 | TGTGCCAGCAGTACGGACAGTTACTACGAGCAGTACTTC | CASSTDSYYEQYF
18 | - | TRBD1 | TRBJ1-1 | TRBV18 | TGTGCCAGCTCACAGGGACAGGGTAGGGGGGCCATGAACACTGAAGCTTTCTTT | CASSQGQGRGAMNTEAFF
12 | - | TRBD1 | TRBJ2-7 | TRBV2 | TGTGCCAGCAGTGGGGACAGGGAGCAGCAGTACTTC | CASSGDREQQYF
13 | - | - | TRBJ1-2 | TRBV30 | TGTGCCCGCCGGACAGAGACCTTCTATGGCTACACCTTC | CARRTETFYGYTF
15 | few | - | TRBJ1-2 | TRBV24-1 | TGTGCCACCAGTGACCCCCGGGAGGGAAACTATGGCTACACCTTC | CATSDPREGNYGYTF
14 | - | - | TRBJ1-1 | TRBV7-2 | TGTGCCAGCAGCTTAGCGGGCGGGGGCACTGAAGCTTTCTTT | CASSLAGGGTEAFF
13 | - | - | TRBJ2-5 | TRBV7-2 | TGTGCCAGCAGCTTAGACCGAGGAGAGACCCAGTACTTC | CASSLDRGETQYF
15 | - | - | TRBJ2-7 | TRBV11-2 | TGTGCCAGCAGCCCTAGGGCGGGCGCTTGGGGCGAGCAGTACTTC | CASSPRAGAWGEQYF
16 | - | TRBD2 | TRBJ2-1 | TRBV5-5 | TGTGCCAGCAGCGACGGACTAGCGGGGGGGTACAATGAGCAGTTCTTC | CASSDGLAGGYNEQFF
15 | - | - | TRBJ1-2 | TRBV27 | TGTGCCAGCAAGTGGGGGGGGGACGTAGGCTATGGCTACACCTTC | CASKWGGDVGYGYTF
16 | - | - | TRBJ2-1 | TRBV27 | TGTGCCAGCAGTTTTCATCCGTTGGGCCTCTACAATGAGCAGTTCTTC | CASSFHPLGLYNEQFF
15 | - | TRBD1 | TRBJ1-6 | TRBV28 | TGTGCCAGCAGTTCCGGGACAGGGACCAATTCACCCCTCCACTTT | CASSSGTGTNSPLHF
12 | - | - | TRBJ1-2 | TRBV10-3 | TGTGCCATCACGGCCGGGGACTATGGCTACACCTTC | CAITAGDYGYTF
15 | - | - | TRBJ1-1 | TRBV9 | TGTGCCAGCAGTTTAGGCCCGGGTCTCTGGACTGAAGCTTTCTTT | CASSLGPGLWTEAFF
12 | once | TRBD1 | TRBJ2-4 | TRBV27 | TGTGCCAGCAGTCAGGGGGCAAGCATTCAGTACTTC | CASSQGASIQYF
15 | - | - | TRBJ2-7 | TRBV29-1 | TGCAGCGTTGAAGATCCCGAGGGAAAAGGCTACGAGCAGTACTTC | CSVEDPEGKGYEQYF
15 | once | - | TRBJ1-2 | TRBV6-6 | TGTGCCAGCAGTTACTCTGGTCCCCCCGAGGGTGGCTACACCTTC | CASSYSGPPEGGYTF
12 | - | - | TRBJ1-6 | TRBV12-3/TRBV12-4 | TGTGCCAGCAGTTCTCTCGGTGGTCCCCTCCACTTT | CASSSLGGPLHF
13 | - | - | TRBJ1-5 | TRBV6-5 | TGTGCCAGCTCAAGCGGAAACAATCAGCCCCAGCATTTT | CASSSGNNQPQHF
16 | - | TRBD1 | TRBJ1-1 | TRBV5-5 | TGTGCCAGCACCTCCGGGACAGGGGCTATGAACACTGAAGCTTTCTTT | CASTSGTGAMNTEAFF